Listed below are T cell receptor beta chains from one sample, sequenced in a study of blood T cell repertoires in COVID-19. Sequencing used immunoSEQ multiplex PCR; TCRdb keeps in-frame clones, though not all of them. Of more than 450,000 clones listed, about nine tenths are singletons. The specimen sequenced was PBMCs or T cells enriched from blood (not recorded which). These receptors were taken from a woman under 30 who had recovered from COVID-19. Each CDR3 is given with its conserved first and last residue.

J gene	V gene	CDR3 protein
TRBJ1-1	TRBV6-1	CASSEWFGTGEAFF
TRBJ2-5	TRBV11-2	CASSLVIPETQYF
TRBJ2-2	TRBV2	CASTIQGESGELFF
TRBJ2-3	TRBV5-1	CASIIGTSGTDTQYF
TRBJ1-2	TRBV28	CASSFSDSLNYGYTF
TRBJ2-5	TRBV9	CASSVGTGGPQYF
TRBJ1-2	TRBV6-5	CASSYGTSFNYGYTF
TRBJ2-5	TRBV2	CASSPLPVTGETQYF
TRBJ1-3	TRBV7-9	CASSPGGNTIYF
TRBJ1-2	TRBV11-2	CASSPGQGAYGYTF
TRBJ2-7	TRBV10-1	CASSEGTSSYEQYF
TRBJ1-5	TRBV30	CAWRDLDRDSNQPQHF
TRBJ1-1	TRBV9	CASSVEGEGTEAFF
TRBJ1-6	TRBV30	CAWSVRRGYSPLHF
TRBJ2-3	TRBV19	CASSTSADTQYF
TRBJ1-3	TRBV9	CASSVAGNTIYF
TRBJ2-5	TRBV18	CASSLSGEEWRETQYF
TRBJ1-2	TRBV5-1	CASSLGQGTNGYTF
TRBJ1-2	TRBV27	CASSPPTGTGYTF
TRBJ2-7	TRBV9	CASSVAGDYEQYF
TRBJ2-1	TRBV6-6	CASKGLAADNEQFF
TRBJ2-3	TRBV7-3	CASSVTGGGSTDTQYF
TRBJ2-7	TRBV28	CASSLRHRYEQYF
TRBJ1-6	TRBV7-2	CATTLTGVNSPLHF